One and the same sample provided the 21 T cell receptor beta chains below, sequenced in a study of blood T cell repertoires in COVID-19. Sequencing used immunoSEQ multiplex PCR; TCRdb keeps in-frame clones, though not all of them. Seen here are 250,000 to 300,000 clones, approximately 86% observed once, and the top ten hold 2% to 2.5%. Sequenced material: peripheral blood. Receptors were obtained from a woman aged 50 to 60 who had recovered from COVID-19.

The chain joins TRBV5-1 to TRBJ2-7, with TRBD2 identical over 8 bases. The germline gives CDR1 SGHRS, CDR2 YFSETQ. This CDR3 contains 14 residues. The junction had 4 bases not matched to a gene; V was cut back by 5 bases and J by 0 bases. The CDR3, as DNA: TGCGCCAGCAGTCCGAGCGGGAGCTCCTACGAGCAGTACTTC. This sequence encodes CASSPSGSSYEQYF.

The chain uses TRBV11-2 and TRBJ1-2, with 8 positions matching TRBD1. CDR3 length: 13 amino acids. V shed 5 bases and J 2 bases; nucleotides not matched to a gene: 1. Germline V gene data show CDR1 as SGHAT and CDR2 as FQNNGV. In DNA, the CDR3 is TGTGCCAGCAGCGGGGACAGGAACTATGGCTACACCTTC. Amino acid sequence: CASSGDRNYGYTF. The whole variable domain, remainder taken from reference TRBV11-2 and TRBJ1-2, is EAGVAQSPRYKIIEKRQSVAFWCNPISGHATLYWYQQILGQGPKLLIQFQNNGVVDDSQLPKDRFSAERLKGVDSTLKIQPAKLEDSAVYLCASSGDRNYGYTFGSGTRLTVV.

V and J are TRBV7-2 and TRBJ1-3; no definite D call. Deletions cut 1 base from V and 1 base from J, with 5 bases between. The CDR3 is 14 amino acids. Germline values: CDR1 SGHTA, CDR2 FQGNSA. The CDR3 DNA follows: TGTGCCAGCAGCTTAGGACTGTCTGGAAACACCATATATTTT. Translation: CASSLGLSGNTIYF. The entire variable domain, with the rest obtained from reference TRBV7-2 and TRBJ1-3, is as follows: GAGVSQSPSNKVTEKGKDVELRCDPISGHTALYWYRQSLGQGLEFLIYFQGNSAPDKSGLPSDRFSAERTGGSVSTLTIQRTQQEDSAVYLCASSLGLSGNTIYFGEGSWLTVV.

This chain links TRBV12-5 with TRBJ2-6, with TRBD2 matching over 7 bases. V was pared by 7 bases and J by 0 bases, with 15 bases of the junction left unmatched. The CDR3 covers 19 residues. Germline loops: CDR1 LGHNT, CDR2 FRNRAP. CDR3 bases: TGTGCTAGTGATCTTGCGGGGGTGAGGACTAGCTCTGGGGCCAACGTCCTGACTTTC. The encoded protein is CASDLAGVRTSSGANVLTF.

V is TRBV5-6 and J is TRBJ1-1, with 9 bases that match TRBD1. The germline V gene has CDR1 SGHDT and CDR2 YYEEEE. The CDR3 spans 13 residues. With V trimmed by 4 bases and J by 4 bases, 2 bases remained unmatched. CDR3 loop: CASSETGGTEAFF. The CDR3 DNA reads TGTGCCAGCAGCGAGACAGGGGGCACTGAAGCTTTCTTT.

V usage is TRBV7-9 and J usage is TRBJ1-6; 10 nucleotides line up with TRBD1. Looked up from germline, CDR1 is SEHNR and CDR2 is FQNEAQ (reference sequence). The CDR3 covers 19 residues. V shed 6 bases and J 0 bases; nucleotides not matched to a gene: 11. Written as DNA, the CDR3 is TGTGCCAGCAGTATGGGACAGGGGCCGATGAGCTCCTATAATTCACCCCTCCACTTT. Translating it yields CASSMGQGPMSSYNSPLHF. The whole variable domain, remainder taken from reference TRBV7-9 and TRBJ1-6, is DTGVSQNPRHKITKRGQNVTFRCDPISEHNRLYWYRQTLGQGPEFLTYFQNEAQLEKSRLLSDRFSAERPKGSFSTLEIQRTEQGDSAMYLCASSMGQGPMSSYNSPLHFGNGTRLTVT.

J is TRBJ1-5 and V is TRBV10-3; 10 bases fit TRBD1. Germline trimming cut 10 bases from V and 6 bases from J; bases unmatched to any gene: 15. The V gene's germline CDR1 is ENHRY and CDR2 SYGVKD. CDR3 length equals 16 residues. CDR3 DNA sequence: TGTGCCACGGGGGTGGGGACAGGGGAGAGAAGTCAGCCCCAGCATTTT. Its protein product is CATGVGTGERSQPQHF.

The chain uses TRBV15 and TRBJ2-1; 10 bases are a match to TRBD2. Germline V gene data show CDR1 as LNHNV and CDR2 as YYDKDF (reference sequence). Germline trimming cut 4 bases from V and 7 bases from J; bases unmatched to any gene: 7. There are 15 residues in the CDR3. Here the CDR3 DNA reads TGTGCCACCAGCAAAGGCCTAGCGGGAGATAATGAGCAGTTCTTC. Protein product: CATSKGLAGDNEQFF.

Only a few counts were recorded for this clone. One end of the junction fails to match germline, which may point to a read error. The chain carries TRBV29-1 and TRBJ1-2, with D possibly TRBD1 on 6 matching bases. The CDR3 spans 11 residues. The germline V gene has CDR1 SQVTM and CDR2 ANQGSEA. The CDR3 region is CVAGENYGYTF. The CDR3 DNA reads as TGTGTTGCAGGGGAAAACTATGGCTACACCTTC.

The CDR3: CASSPRTANQPQHF. In DNA form, the CDR3 reads TGTGCCAGCAGTCCCCGGACAGCTAATCAGCCCCAGCATTTT. The chain employs TRBV6-5 and TRBJ1-5; TRBD1 is a possible D gene (6 bases). V dropped 5 bases and J dropped 4 bases, with 12 bases sitting between them. The germline gives CDR1 MNHEY, CDR2 SVGAGI. CDR3 length: 14 amino acids.

DNA of the CDR3: TGTGCCAGCAGCCCCAGGGCCAACTATGGCTACACCTTC. Protein product: CASSPRANYGYTF. The gene calls are TRBV7-3 and TRBJ1-2; a weak D match, TRBD1 (5 bases). Germline values: CDR1 SGHTA, CDR2 FQGTGA. Trimming pared 5 bases from V and 2 bases from J, leaving 9 bases between. This CDR3 is built from 13 residues.

CDR3 sequence (DNA): TGTGCCAGCAGCCCCCGGACAGGCCGCACAGATACGCAGTATTTT. This encodes CASSPRTGRTDTQYF. This rearrangement joins TRBV9 to TRBJ2-3; 7 bases map to TRBD1. This CDR3 has 15 amino acids. V dropped 4 bases and J dropped 1; count of bases not matched to a gene: 6. CDR1 and CDR2 (germline): SGDLS, YYNGEE. Variable domain in full (rest from reference TRBV9 and TRBJ2-3): DSGVTQTPKHLITATGQRVTLRCSPRSGDLSVYWYQQSLDQGLQFLIQYYNGEERAKGNILERFSAQQFPDLHSELNLSSLELGDSALYFCASSPRTGRTDTQYFGPGTRLTVL.

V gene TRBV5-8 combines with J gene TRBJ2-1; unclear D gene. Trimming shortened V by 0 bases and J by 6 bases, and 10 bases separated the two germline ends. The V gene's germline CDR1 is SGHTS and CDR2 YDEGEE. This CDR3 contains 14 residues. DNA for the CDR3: TGTGCCAGCAGCTTGGCCATGGCCGCCAATGAGCAGTTCTTC. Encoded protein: CASSLAMAANEQFF. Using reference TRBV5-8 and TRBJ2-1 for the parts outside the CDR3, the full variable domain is EAGVTQSPTHLIKTRGQQATLRCSPISGHTSVYWYQQALGLGLQFLLWYDEGEERNRGNFPPRFSGRQFPNYSSELNVNALELEDSALYLCASSLAMAANEQFFGPGTRLTVL.

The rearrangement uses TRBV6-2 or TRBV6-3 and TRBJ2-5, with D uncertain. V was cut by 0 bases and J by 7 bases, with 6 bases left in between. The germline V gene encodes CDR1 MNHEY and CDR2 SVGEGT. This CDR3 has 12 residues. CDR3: CASSYSSVTQYF. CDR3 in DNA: TGTGCCAGCAGTTACTCGAGCGTGACCCAGTACTTC.

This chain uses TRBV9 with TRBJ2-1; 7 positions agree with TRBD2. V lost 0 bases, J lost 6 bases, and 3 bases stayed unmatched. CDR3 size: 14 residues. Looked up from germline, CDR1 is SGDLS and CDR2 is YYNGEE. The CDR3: CASSVGGSGNEQFF. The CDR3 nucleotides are TGTGCCAGCAGCGTAGGCGGGAGTGGCAATGAGCAGTTCTTC.

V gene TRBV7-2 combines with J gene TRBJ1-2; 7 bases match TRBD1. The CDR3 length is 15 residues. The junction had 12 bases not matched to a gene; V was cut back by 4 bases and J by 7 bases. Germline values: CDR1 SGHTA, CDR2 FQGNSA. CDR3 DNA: TGTGCCAGCAGCTCCGACTGGGGGACAGAGTCTGGCTACACCTTC. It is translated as CASSSDWGTESGYTF.

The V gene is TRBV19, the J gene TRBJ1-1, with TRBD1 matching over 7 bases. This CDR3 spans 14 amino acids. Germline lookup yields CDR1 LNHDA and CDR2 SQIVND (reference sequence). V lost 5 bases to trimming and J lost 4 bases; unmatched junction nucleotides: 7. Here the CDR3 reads CASSGRGLTTEAFF. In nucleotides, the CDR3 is TGTGCCAGTAGTGGAAGGGGGCTTACCACTGAAGCTTTCTTT. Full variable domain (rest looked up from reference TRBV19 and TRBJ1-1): DGGITQSPKYLFRKEGQNVTLSCEQNLNHDAMYWYRQDPGQGLRLIYYSQIVNDFQKGDIAEGYSVSREKKESFPLTVTSAQKNPTAFYLCASSGRGLTTEAFFGQGTRLTVV.

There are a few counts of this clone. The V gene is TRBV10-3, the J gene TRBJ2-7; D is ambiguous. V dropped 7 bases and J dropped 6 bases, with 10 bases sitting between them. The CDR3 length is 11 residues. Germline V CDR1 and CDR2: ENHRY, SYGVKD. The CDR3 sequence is CAIKEAGEQYF. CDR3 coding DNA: TGTGCCATCAAAGAGGCTGGCGAGCAGTACTTC.

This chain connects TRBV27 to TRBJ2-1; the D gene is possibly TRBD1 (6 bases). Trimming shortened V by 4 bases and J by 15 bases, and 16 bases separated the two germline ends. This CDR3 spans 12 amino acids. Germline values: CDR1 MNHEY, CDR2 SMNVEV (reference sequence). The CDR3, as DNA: TGTGCCAGCAGTTCGACACGGGACAAGCTGTTCTTC. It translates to CASSSTRDKLFF.

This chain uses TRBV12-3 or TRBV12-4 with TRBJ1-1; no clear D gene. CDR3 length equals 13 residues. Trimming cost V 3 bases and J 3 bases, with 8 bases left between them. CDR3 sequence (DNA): TGTGCCAGCAGTTTCACCACAGACACTGAAGCTTTCTTT. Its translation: CASSFTTDTEAFF.

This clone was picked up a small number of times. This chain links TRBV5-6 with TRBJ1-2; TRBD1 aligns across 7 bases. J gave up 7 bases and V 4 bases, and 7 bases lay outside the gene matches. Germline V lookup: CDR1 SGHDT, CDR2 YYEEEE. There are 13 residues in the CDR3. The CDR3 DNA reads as TGTGCCAGCAGCCGACAGGGCCTTACTGGCTACACCTTC. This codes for CASSRQGLTGYTF. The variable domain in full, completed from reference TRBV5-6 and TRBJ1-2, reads DAGVTQSPTHLIKTRGQQVTLRCSPKSGHDTVSWYQQALGQGPQFIFQYYEEEERQRGNFPDRFSGHQFPNYSSELNVNALLLGDSALYLCASSRQGLTGYTFGSGTRLTVV.